These 28 T cell receptor beta chains share one sample of origin, sequenced in a study of T-cell reconstitution after alpha-beta-depleted transplantation in children. As it was prepared, the TCRbeta library received unique molecular identifiers. TCRdb re-analysed the PCR reads in MiXCR, keeping a single row per CDR3 protein. The table includes some 490,000 distinct CDR3 sequences, roughly an eighth detected once. The specimen comprised PBMCs from the stem cell graft donor, sampled from the stem cell graft. These receptors all stem from a human donor who donated a stem cell graft to a child with combined immunodeficiency.

The chain joins TRBV15 to TRBJ2-5; the D is unclear. Looked up from germline, CDR1 is LNHNV and CDR2 is YYDKDF (reference sequence). Trimming took off 1 base at V and 5 bases at J, with 2 bases between the two ends. CDR3 length equals 11 residues. CDR3 amino acids: CATSRGETQYF. The CDR3 nucleotides are TGTGCCACCAGCAGAGGGGAGACCCAGTACTTC.

In its sample, this clonotype was seen a few times. CDR3 sequence: CATQTGTSGRITGELFF. The CDR3 DNA is TGTGCCACTCAGACCGGGACTAGCGGGAGAATCACCGGGGAGCTGTTTTTT. The chain joins TRBV7-9 to TRBJ2-2; TRBD2 agrees at 14 bases. Trimming cost V 10 bases and J 4 bases; bases outside gene matches: 11. Germline V gene data show CDR1 as SEHNR and CDR2 as FQNEAQ (reference sequence). The CDR3 has 17 residues.

This clonotype was seen repeatedly, ten times or more. This chain connects TRBV29-1 to TRBJ2-1; possibly TRBD1 for D (5 bases). Germline values: CDR1 SQVTM, CDR2 ANQGSEA. Trimming took 2 bases from V and 8 from J, leaving 7 bases between them. CDR3 length equals 11 residues. The CDR3 sequence: CSVEKGYEQFF. DNA of the CDR3: TGCAGCGTTGAAAAGGGGTATGAGCAGTTCTTC.

There are a few counts of this clonotype. The rearrangement links TRBV20-1 to TRBJ1-2; TRBD1 aligns across 7 bases. With 3 bases clipped from V and 10 bases from J, the junction kept 2 bases outside the gene matches. CDR1 DFQATT and CDR2 SNEGSKA come from the germline V gene (reference sequence). This CDR3 region has 10 residues. The CDR3 sequence is CSARGQIYTF. In nucleotides, the CDR3 is TGCAGTGCTAGGGGACAGATCTACACCTTC.

The CDR3: CASSATPTDRFVDEQFF. CDR3 coding DNA: TGTGCCAGCAGCGCCACCCCGACCGACAGGTTCGTAGATGAGCAGTTCTTC. J is TRBJ2-1 and V is TRBV9; possibly TRBD1 for D (6 bases). Germline values: CDR1 SGDLS, CDR2 YYNGEE. The CDR3 consists of 17 residues. V dropped 3 bases and J dropped 8 bases, with 24 bases sitting between them.

There are a few counts of this clonotype. The rearrangement joins TRBV6-2 or TRBV6-3 to TRBJ2-1; 9 nucleotides agree with TRBD2. With 0 bases clipped from V and 4 bases from J, the junction kept 4 bases outside the gene matches. Germline CDR1 reads MNHEY; CDR2 reads SVGEGT. The CDR3 loop spans 16 amino acids. The CDR3 coding sequence is TGTGCCAGCAGTTACTCGCTCGCGGGAGGGTACAATGAGCAGTTCTTC. It is translated as CASSYSLAGGYNEQFF.

This clonotype was seen repeatedly, ten times or more. The rearrangement uses TRBV29-1 and TRBJ2-5; 13 positions match TRBD2. The junction had 9 bases not matched to a gene; V was cut back by 7 bases and J by 1 base. Germline lookup yields CDR1 SQVTM and CDR2 ANQGSEA. The CDR3 spans 16 residues. CDR3 nucleotides: TGCAGCGCCGAGGGACTAGCGGGGAGGCGCCAAGAGACCCAGTACTTC. It specifies CSAEGLAGRRQETQYF.

There are many counts of this clonotype. V usage is TRBV6-5 and J usage is TRBJ2-5, with D perhaps matching TRBD1 or TRBD2 (5 bases each). Deletions cut 6 bases from V and 5 bases from J, with 13 bases between. This CDR3 is 13 amino acids long. Germline assignment: CDR1 MNHEY and CDR2 SVGAGI. CDR3 in DNA: TGTGCCAGCAGCCCACCGGGACGGGAGACCCAGTACTTC. Its translation: CASSPPGRETQYF.

The chain has TRBV12-3 or TRBV12-4 and TRBJ2-5; D is unclear. The CDR3 runs 14 residues. V lost 2 bases and J 1 base, leaving 8 bases between the germline ends. CDR3 DNA sequence: TGTGCCAGCAGTTTATTACTGTCCCAAGAGACCCAGTACTTC. It translates to CASSLLLSQETQYF.

This rearrangement joins TRBV12-3 or TRBV12-4 to TRBJ2-7; D might be TRBD1 (6 bases). V lost 3 bases and J 3 bases, leaving 15 bases between the germline ends. The CDR3 consists of 15 residues. The CDR3 DNA follows: TGTGCCAGCAGTTTGGGAACAGGGTTCGGCTACGAGCAGTACTTC. As protein: CASSLGTGFGYEQYF.

The V and J genes are TRBV15 and TRBJ1-5; tentatively, D is TRBD1 (5 bases). Per the germline V gene, CDR1 is LNHNV and CDR2 is YYDKDF (reference sequence). V dropped 0 bases and J dropped 7 bases, with 13 bases sitting between them. This CDR3 region has 15 residues. In nucleotides, the CDR3 is TGTGCCACCAGCAGAGATCGGGGGGGGGTCCAGCCCCAGCATTTT. Protein sequence: CATSRDRGGVQPQHF.

This rearrangement joins TRBV5-1 to TRBJ2-7, with D maybe TRBD2 (6 bases). V dropped 6 bases and J dropped 6 bases, with 19 bases sitting between them. Germline values: CDR1 SGHRS, CDR2 YFSETQ. The CDR3 loop spans 14 amino acids. The CDR3 DNA sequence: TGCGCCAGCACCCCCGGGGGACTCCAGTCCGAGCAGTACTTC. Translating gives CASTPGGLQSEQYF. Filled out from reference TRBV5-1 and TRBJ2-7, the complete variable domain reads KAGVTQTPRYLIKTRGQQVTLSCSPISGHRSVSWYQQTPGQGLQFLFEYFSETQRNKGNFPGRFSGRQFSNSRSEMNVSTLELGDSALYLCASTPGGLQSEQYFGPGTRLTVT.

This clonotype was found a few times. The chain is built from TRBV4-3 and TRBJ2-1; 10 nucleotides match TRBD2. There are 16 residues in the CDR3. Trimming cost V 0 bases and J 4 bases; bases outside gene matches: 3. Per the germline V gene, CDR1 is LGHNA and CDR2 is YSLEER. CDR3 coding DNA: TGCGCCAGCAGCCAAGATTCGACTAGCGGGTACAATGAGCAGTTCTTC. This translates into CASSQDSTSGYNEQFF.

The rearrangement joins TRBV9 to TRBJ2-3, with D perhaps TRBD2 (6 bases). The CDR3 covers 12 residues. CDR1 is SGDLS, CDR2 YYNGEE, per germline. V was clipped by 2 bases and J by 5 bases, with 6 bases between them. The CDR3 DNA follows: TGTGCCAGCAGCGTGGGGGGAGATACGCAGTATTTT. It yields the protein CASSVGGDTQYF.

A few counts support this clonotype. The chain carries TRBV20-1 and TRBJ2-2; possible D gene TRBD2, 6 bases. CDR3 length: 16 amino acids. The V and J ends lost 6 bases and 0 bases respectively, with 17 bases between them. Germline CDR1 is DFQATT and CDR2 is SNEGSKA (reference sequence). CDR3 in amino acids: CSATGVGPSNTGELFF. The CDR3 DNA reads TGCAGTGCCACGGGGGTCGGGCCTTCGAACACCGGGGAGCTGTTTTTT.

In this sample, this clonotype turned up a few times. J is TRBJ2-7 and V is TRBV7-3, with a weak D call TRBD1 (6 bases). The CDR3 length is 13 residues. The germline V gene encodes CDR1 SGHTA and CDR2 FQGTGA. Trimming removed 5 bases from V and 3 bases from J, with 11 bases in between. CDR3 nucleotides: TGTGCCAGCAGCCCAGCCAGGGGCTACGAGCAGTACTTC. This gives the protein CASSPARGYEQYF.

This clonotype was observed at least ten times. The gene calls are TRBV6-1 and TRBJ2-5; either TRBD1 or TRBD2 may supply D (5 bases each). This CDR3 region has 16 residues. The V gene lost 1 base and the J gene lost 3 bases, with 15 bases spanning the gap. The germline CDR1 and CDR2 sequences are MNHNS and SASEGT. In DNA, the CDR3 is TGTGCCAGCAGTGAAGGAAGGGGACCCTGGAAAGAGACCCAGTACTTC. Protein: CASSEGRGPWKETQYF.

This clonotype was found a few times. The gene calls are TRBV3-1 and TRBJ2-1, with 8 bases lining up with TRBD2. V lost 4 bases, J lost 2 bases, and 4 bases stayed unmatched. The CDR3 is 15 amino acids. Germline CDR1 reads LGHDT; CDR2 reads YNNKEL (reference sequence). The CDR3 region has the DNA TGTGCCAGCAGCCTACTAGCGGACACCTACAATGAGCAGTTCTTC. Its protein product is CASSLLADTYNEQFF.

This clonotype was observed many times. The chain combines TRBV12-3 or TRBV12-4 with TRBJ2-3; perhaps D is TRBD1 or TRBD2 (5 bases each). The CDR3 extends over 15 amino acids. Trimming stripped 2 bases from V and 1 base from J, with 10 bases between. CDR3: CASSLNQGGTDTQYF. The CDR3 nucleotides read TGTGCCAGCAGTTTAAACCAGGGAGGCACAGATACGCAGTATTTT.

This clonotype has a handful of counts. This rearrangement joins TRBV7-2 to TRBJ2-7; 7 nucleotides line up with TRBD2. The CDR3 covers 15 residues. J gave up 4 bases and V 3 bases, and 9 bases lay outside the gene matches. Germline CDR1 reads SGHTA; CDR2 reads FQGNSA. This chain's CDR3 is CASSFSGQGSYEQYF. The CDR3 bases are TGTGCCAGCAGCTTTAGCGGGCAGGGCTCGTACGAGCAGTACTTC.

CDR3 amino acids: CASSLAGGTSGSLGTQYF. The CDR3 DNA reads as TGTGCCAGCAGTTTAGCAGGAGGGACTAGCGGGAGTTTAGGTACGCAGTATTTT. The chain is built from TRBV12-3 or TRBV12-4 and TRBJ2-3, with TRBD2 matching 14 bases. The CDR3 loop spans 18 amino acids. Trimming removed 0 bases from V and 8 bases from J; junction bases left unmatched: 10.

The sample holds a few counts of this clonotype. The chain recombines TRBV10-3 with TRBJ2-7, with D perhaps matching TRBD2 (5 bases). Germline V gene data show CDR1 as ENHRY and CDR2 as SYGVKD. The CDR3 totals 15 residues. Trimming took off 3 bases at V and 0 bases at J, with 12 bases between the two ends. CDR3 DNA: TGTGCCATCAGTGAAGGGAGCGGCTACTCCTACGAGCAGTACTTC. Translation: CAISEGSGYSYEQYF.

This clonotype was detected a few times. The J gene is TRBJ2-3, the V gene TRBV4-2; 11 positions agree with TRBD2. Germline loops: CDR1 LGHNA, CDR2 YNFKEQ. The CDR3 covers 17 residues. V lost 0 bases to trimming and J lost 3 bases; unmatched junction nucleotides: 5. The CDR3 spells CASSQEPGLADTDTQYF. Here the CDR3 DNA reads TGTGCCAGCAGCCAAGAACCGGGACTAGCGGATACAGATACGCAGTATTTT.

This clonotype was observed a handful of times. The chain is built from TRBV20-1 and TRBJ1-1; tentatively, D is TRBD1 (5 bases). The CDR3 consists of 15 residues. Trimming stripped 8 bases from V and 2 bases from J, with 21 bases between. The germline V gene encodes CDR1 DFQATT and CDR2 SNEGSKA (reference sequence). The CDR3 nucleotides read TGCAGTTCCACACCATCGGGGGGGGTAAACACTGAAGCTTTCTTT. Translated, it gives CSSTPSGGVNTEAFF.

The table lists this clonotype with a few counts. The chain is built from TRBV7-2 and TRBJ2-5; D is possibly TRBD1 (5 bases). The CDR3 loop spans 15 amino acids. V lost 1 base and J 5 bases, leaving 14 bases between the germline ends. Germline lookup yields CDR1 SGHTA and CDR2 FQGNSA. The DNA for the CDR3 is TGTGCCAGCAGCTTAGGGTGGCGAGCAGGGGAGACCCAGTACTTC. This translates into CASSLGWRAGETQYF.

Details on this clonotype: A much larger clone sits a single nucleotide away, making a read error possible. The chain uses TRBV12-3 or TRBV12-4 and TRBJ2-7, with 12 bases matching TRBD1. Trimming took 6 bases from V and 3 from J; bases not matched to a gene: 3. This CDR3 has 14 amino acids. The CDR3 loop is CASSGTGGNYEQYF. The CDR3 DNA reads TGTGCCAGCAGCGGGACAGGGGGCAACTACGAGCAGTACTTC.

The V and J genes are TRBV7-2 and TRBJ2-7, with D possibly matching TRBD2 (5 bases). This CDR3 comprises 13 residues. The germline V gene has CDR1 SGHTA and CDR2 FQGNSA. V shed 8 bases and J shed 6 bases, with 17 bases lying between them. The DNA of the CDR3 is TGTGCCAGCGGGCCGACCATGGCGGGCGAGCAGTACTTC. Translated, it gives CASGPTMAGEQYF. Supplemented by reference TRBV7-2 and TRBJ2-7, the full variable domain reads GAGVSQSPSNKVTEKGKDVELRCDPISGHTALYWYRQSLGQGLEFLIYFQGNSAPDKSGLPSDRFSAERTGGSVSTLTIQRTQQEDSAVYLCASGPTMAGEQYFGPGTRLTVT.

This clonotype was seen many times. The chain uses TRBV5-6 and TRBJ2-3; possibly TRBD2 for D (6 bases). The germline gives CDR1 SGHDT, CDR2 YYEEEE. The germline V and J ends were trimmed by 2 bases and 0 bases, with 10 bases remaining between them. The CDR3 consists of 15 residues. The DNA for the CDR3 is TGTGCCAGCAGCTTTCTACTAGCTAGCACAGATACGCAGTATTTT. Encoded protein: CASSFLLASTDTQYF.